Presented here are 21 T cell receptor beta chains from one specimen sequenced in a study of T cells after yellow fever vaccination. MiXCR was run by TCRdb on the 5' RACE reads, yielding one entry per CDR3 protein. This sample has 620,000 or so distinct CDR3 sequences; less than 20% occur once, and the top ten carry 17%. Source: PBMCs, taken more than 4 days after the first yellow fever vaccination. The receptors were sampled from a man aged 18 to 29 who received the YFV17D yellow fever vaccine.

The V gene is TRBV20-1, the J gene TRBJ2-3; the D gene is possibly TRBD1 (6 bases). From germline, CDR1 is DFQATT and CDR2 SNEGSKA (reference sequence). The CDR3 is 13 residues long. With 6 bases removed from V and 1 base from J, the gap between germline ends came to 11 bases. CDR3 bases: TGCAGTGCCACACAGGGCGGCACAGATACGCAGTATTTT. Its translation is CSATQGGTDTQYF.

This clonotype was recorded at least ten times. The CDR3 DNA sequence: TGTGCCAGCAGCCCTCTCAGGAGTGGGCAGCAAGAGACCCAGTACTTC. Its translation: CASSPLRSGQQETQYF. This sequence joins TRBV7-9 and TRBJ2-5; D uncertain. V lost 5 bases, J lost 2 bases, and 18 bases lay in between. The germline V gene encodes CDR1 SEHNR and CDR2 FQNEAQ (reference sequence). This CDR3 is built from 16 residues.

CDR3: CSATRGVATYEQYF. CDR3 nucleotides: TGCAGTGCTACCCGGGGGGTAGCGACTTACGAGCAGTACTTC. The chain combines TRBV20-1 with TRBJ2-7; TRBD2 aligns across 7 bases. This CDR3 comprises 14 residues. Looked up from germline, CDR1 is DFQATT and CDR2 is SNEGSKA (reference sequence). V shed 4 bases, J shed 4 bases, and the junction held 10 bases outside the gene matches.

This clonotype was counted only a few times. The chain employs TRBV7-2 and TRBJ2-5; perhaps TRBD2 as D (6 bases). This CDR3 comprises 15 residues. Trimming removed 1 base at V and 3 bases at J, with 12 bases between. Germline CDR1 and CDR2: SGHTA and FQGNSA. Here the CDR3 reads CASSLVGGKEETQYF. In DNA, the CDR3 is TGTGCCAGCAGCTTAGTTGGGGGGAAAGAAGAGACCCAGTACTTC.

CDR3 nucleotides: TGTGCCAGTAGAGGGGGCCGTAGCAATCAGCCCCAGCATTTT. Translating it yields CASRGGRSNQPQHF. The chain joins TRBV19 to TRBJ1-5, with TRBD1 matching over 7 bases. The CDR3 is 14 amino acids. CDR1 and CDR2 (germline): LNHDA, SQIVND (reference sequence). The J segment lost 0 bases and the V segment lost 6 bases, leaving 2 bases of the junction unmatched.

The chain has TRBV12-5 and TRBJ1-5, with 7 bases that match TRBD1. Trimming cost V 4 bases and J 3 bases; bases outside gene matches: 3. Per germline, CDR1 LGHNT and CDR2 FRNRAP. This CDR3 is built from 14 residues. The CDR3 here is CASGSQGVNQPQHF. The CDR3 nucleotides are TGTGCTAGTGGTTCTCAGGGGGTCAATCAGCCCCAGCATTTT.

This chain joins TRBV24-1 and TRBJ2-1; D is unresolved. The CDR3 covers 12 residues. From germline, CDR1 is KGHDR and CDR2 SFDVKD. V lost 0 bases, J lost 7 bases, and 3 bases lay in between. DNA of the CDR3: TGTGCCACCAGTGATTTGTCGAATGAGCAGTTCTTC. Encoded protein: CATSDLSNEQFF.

V gene TRBV11-1 combines with J gene TRBJ2-5; 7 nucleotides line up with TRBD1. The germline V gene has CDR1 SGHAT and CDR2 FQDESV (reference sequence). This CDR3 has 13 amino acids. With V trimmed by 5 bases and J by 3 bases, 3 bases remained unmatched. CDR3: CASSQGQKETQYF. The CDR3, as DNA: TGTGCCAGCAGCCAGGGACAGAAAGAGACCCAGTACTTC.

This clonotype was detected many times. The CDR3 protein is CSVEWEITDTQYF. The CDR3 bases are TGCAGCGTTGAATGGGAAATCACAGATACGCAGTATTTT. The V and J genes are TRBV29-1 and TRBJ2-3; D gene unclear. Germline CDR1 and CDR2: SQVTM and ANQGSEA. The CDR3 runs to 13 residues. Trimming shortened V by 2 bases and J by 2 bases, and 8 bases separated the two germline ends.

This chain joins TRBV6-1 and TRBJ2-2, with 7 positions matching TRBD1. Germline-derived CDR1 and CDR2 are MNHNS and SASEGT. V lost 5 bases, J lost 6 bases, and 3 bases stayed unmatched. CDR3 size: 13 residues. This CDR3 is CASSPGQAGELFF. CDR3 sequence (DNA): TGTGCCAGCAGTCCCGGACAGGCCGGGGAGCTGTTTTTT.

This clonotype was observed many times. The V gene is TRBV7-9, the J gene TRBJ2-1, with no clear D. The CDR3 has 12 residues. CDR1 is SEHNR and CDR2 is FQNEAQ in the germline V gene (reference sequence). Between the trimmed V and J ends, which lost 1 base and 6 bases, there was a span of 4 bases. The CDR3, as DNA: TGTGCCAGCAGCTTAGGCGTCAATGAGCAGTTCTTC. Protein product: CASSLGVNEQFF.

The chain is built from TRBV3-1 and TRBJ2-4; D remains ambiguous. Germline V gene data show CDR1 as LGHDT and CDR2 as YNNKEL (reference sequence). The germline V and J ends were trimmed by 7 bases and 3 bases, with 4 bases remaining between them. This CDR3 contains 11 residues. The CDR3 DNA reads as TGTGCCAGCAAATTCAAAAACATTCAGTACTTC. Translated, it gives CASKFKNIQYF. Supplemented by reference TRBV3-1 and TRBJ2-4, the full variable domain reads DTAVSQTPKYLVTQMGNDKSIKCEQNLGHDTMYWYKQDSKKFLKIMFSYNNKELIINETVPNRFSPKSPDKAHLNLHINSLELGDSAVYFCASKFKNIQYFGAGTRLSVL.

CDR3 DNA: TGTGCCAGCAGGACCGGGCCACAGTCGGGCGGCTACACCTTC. It encodes CASRTGPQSGGYTF. The chain joins TRBV3-1 to TRBJ1-2; D not resolved. With 6 bases removed from V and 8 bases from J, the gap between germline ends came to 19 bases. CDR3 length equals 14 residues. Germline V gene lookup returns CDR1 LGHDT and CDR2 YNNKEL (reference sequence).

This clonotype was seen only once. The chain carries TRBV27 and TRBJ2-5; D is possibly TRBD2 (6 bases). V was clipped by 5 bases and J by 2 bases, with 18 bases between them. Germline V lookup: CDR1 MNHEY, CDR2 SMNVEV (reference sequence). This CDR3 is 16 amino acids long. CDR3 sequence: CASSLLGGRGQETQYF. CDR3 coding DNA: TGTGCCAGCAGTCTCCTCGGGGGTCGGGGGCAAGAGACCCAGTACTTC.

This clonotype turned up a few times. The V call is TRBV11-2, the J call TRBJ2-5; D might be TRBD1 (6 bases). Per the germline V gene, CDR1 is SGHAT and CDR2 is FQNNGV. Trimming shortened V by 5 bases and J by 3 bases, and 16 bases separated the two germline ends. The CDR3 covers 15 residues. The CDR3 protein is CASSGPTGIEETQYF. The CDR3 bases are TGTGCCAGCAGCGGCCCCACAGGGATCGAAGAGACCCAGTACTTC.

This clonotype was seen many times. CDR3 in amino acids: CASSPQKERGNQPQHF. The CDR3 DNA is TGTGCCAGCAGCCCCCAGAAGGAGAGGGGCAATCAGCCCCAGCATTTT. This chain joins TRBV4-2 and TRBJ1-5; D not certain. The CDR3 spans 16 residues. Trimming took off 4 bases at V and 2 bases at J, with 15 bases between the two ends. Germline CDR1 reads LGHNA; CDR2 reads YNFKEQ.

This rearrangement joins TRBV2 to TRBJ2-3; D is possibly TRBD1 or TRBD2 (6 bases each). CDR1 and CDR2 from the germline V gene are SNHLY and FYNNEI. With 4 bases removed from V and 0 bases from J, the gap between germline ends came to 14 bases. CDR3 size: 16 residues. CDR3: CASSGGASLSTDTQYF. CDR3 DNA sequence: TGTGCCAGCAGTGGGGGGGCAAGCCTGAGCACAGATACGCAGTATTTT.

This clonotype has more than one count but fewer than ten. This chain connects TRBV5-1 to TRBJ2-1; no clear D. The germline CDR1 and CDR2 sequences are SGHRS and YFSETQ. Trimming left V 4 bases short and J 4 bases short, with 12 bases between. The CDR3 sequence is 14 residues long. The CDR3 nucleotides read TGCGCCAGCAGCCCTGCCCCAAATTACAATGAGCAGTTCTTC. Protein: CASSPAPNYNEQFF.

The gene calls are TRBV19 and TRBJ1-1; 11 nucleotides match TRBD1. This CDR3 comprises 16 residues. V was clipped by 4 bases and J by 8 bases; unmatched bases: 12. The germline gives CDR1 LNHDA, CDR2 SQIVND (reference sequence). The CDR3 region has the DNA TGTGCCAGTAGTACCCGGGACAGGGGGTATCCAGACGAAGCTTTCTTT. It encodes CASSTRDRGYPDEAFF.

In its sample, this clonotype was seen a few times. The J gene is TRBJ1-2, the V gene TRBV5-5; TRBD1 might be the D (6 bases). The V gene lost 4 bases and the J gene lost 7 bases, with 14 bases spanning the gap. The CDR3 totals 13 residues. The germline V gene has CDR1 SGHKS and CDR2 YYEKEE (reference sequence). Here the CDR3 reads CASSQDSLLGYTF. CDR3 DNA: TGTGCCAGCAGCCAGGACAGCCTCCTTGGCTACACCTTC.

The V and J genes are TRBV3-1 and TRBJ2-7; D possibly uses TRBD1 or TRBD2 (6 bases each). V was shortened by 4 bases and J by 4 bases, with 20 bases between the two germline ends. The CDR3 contains 16 residues. The germline V gene encodes CDR1 LGHDT and CDR2 YNNKEL (reference sequence). The CDR3 bases are TGTGCCAGCAGCCCATTCCCGGGGGCGGGCCAGTACGAGCAGTACGTC. This gives the protein CASSPFPGAGQYEQYV.